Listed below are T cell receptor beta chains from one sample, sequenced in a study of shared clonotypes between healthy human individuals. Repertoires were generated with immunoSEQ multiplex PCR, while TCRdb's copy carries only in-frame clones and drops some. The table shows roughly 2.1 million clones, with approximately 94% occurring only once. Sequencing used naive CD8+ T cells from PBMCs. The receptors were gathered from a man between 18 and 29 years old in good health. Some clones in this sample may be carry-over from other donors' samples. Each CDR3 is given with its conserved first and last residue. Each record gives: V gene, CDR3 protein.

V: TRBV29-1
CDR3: CSVEGHSSGRTWEQFF

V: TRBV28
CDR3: CASSSGLAGMSEQFF

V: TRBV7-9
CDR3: CALATAGLNTEAFF

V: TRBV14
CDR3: CASSLPESKTQYF

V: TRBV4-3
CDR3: CASSQDRRNGEAFF

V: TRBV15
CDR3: CATSRDRPQAYSNQPQHF

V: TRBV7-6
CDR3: CASSRIGLDKLFF

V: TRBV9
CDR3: CASSVGGGWEPQHF

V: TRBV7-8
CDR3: CASSPLDSTDTQYF

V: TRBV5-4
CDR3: CASRRPGQGETEAFF

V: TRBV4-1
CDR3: CASSQEGGQGYEQYF

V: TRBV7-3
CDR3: CASSGGGNQPQHF

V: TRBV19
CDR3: CASSIGAGRYQPQHF